The clone carrying this TCR beta chain was seen more than once but under ten times. No antigen is known for it. This sample is part of a study of CD8+ T cells in alopecia areata. The overall study: It was 6 to 18 months of tofacitinib, and then there were 6 months off drug.

The CDR3 covers 11 residues. The V and J ends lost 6 bases and 14 bases, in that order; junction bases with no gene match: 7. Germline V gene data show CDR1 as SQVTM and CDR2 as ANQGSEA. Researchers gathered lesional scalp punch biopsies and peripheral blood from patients with alopecia areata. TCR sequencing used cDNA made by reverse transcription of extracted RNA. Data came from immunoSEQ multiplex PCR; TCRdb stores just in-frame clones and leaves some out. This sample yields some 170,000 clones, of which about 70% are seen a single time; approximately 10% belongs to the top ten. Study-wide findings and caveats: Against the mouse data, patients shared TCRs less clearly, possibly for HLA reasons.

The origin of this receptor is a human donor with alopecia areata. The starting material was CD8+ T cells sorted from blood, obtained at week 0. This chain joins TRBV29-1 and TRBJ2-1; 10 bases are shared with TRBD1. CDR3 coding DNA: TGCAGCGTCCAGGGACAGGGGCGCGAGTTCTTC. Protein: CSVQGQGREFF.